The 18 T cell receptor beta chains reported below all come from one sample, sequenced in a study of CD8+CD57+ T cells in acquired aplastic anemia. CDR3 and TCR beta VDJ profiling relied on a genomic DNA template. From the reads, TCRdb called clonotypes with MiXCR, one entry per CDR3 protein. Among about 160,000 distinct CDR3 sequences listed, roughly 40% were seen once. Sequenced: sorted CD4+, CD8+, or CD8+CD57+ T cells (not recorded which) from PBMCs. These receptors were collected from a human donor in good health.

This clonotype was seen more than once but under ten times. The rearrangement uses TRBV10-2 and TRBJ2-7, with 7 positions matching TRBD2. V was pared by 8 bases and J by 4 bases, with 2 bases of the junction left unmatched. The CDR3 is made up of 11 amino acids. The germline V gene encodes CDR1 WSHSY and CDR2 SAAADI. CDR3 coding DNA: TGCGCCAGCTTCGGGGGGTACGAGCAGTACTTC. Protein sequence: CASFGGYEQYF.

The chain is built from TRBV20-1 and TRBJ2-2; D could derive from TRBD1 or TRBD2 (5 bases each). Deletions cut 4 bases from V and 2 bases from J, with 8 bases between. Germline lookup yields CDR1 DFQATT and CDR2 SNEGSKA (reference sequence). The length of the CDR3 is 13 residues. The CDR3 reads CSAMGPNTGELFF. DNA of the CDR3: TGCAGTGCTATGGGACCTAACACCGGGGAGCTGTTTTTT.

This clonotype was seen just once. V is TRBV14 and J is TRBJ2-1; no firm D call. The CDR3 is made up of 14 amino acids. The V end was cut by 3 bases, the J end by 5 bases, with 11 bases between. Germline-derived CDR1 and CDR2 are SGHDN and FVKESK. The CDR3 spells CASSQERRNNEQFF. For the CDR3, the DNA is TGTGCCAGCAGCCAGGAACGGAGAAACAATGAGCAGTTCTTC.

V usage is TRBV25-1 and J usage is TRBJ1-1, with 10 bases that match TRBD1. The V segment lost 4 bases and the J segment 5 bases; nucleotides outside the gene matches: 4. The CDR3 has 14 amino acids. The V gene's germline CDR1 is MGHDK and CDR2 SYGVNS. The CDR3 DNA sequence: TGTGCCAGCAGTGGGGACAGGGGCCGGACTGAAGCTTTCTTT. As protein: CASSGDRGRTEAFF.

Comment on this clonotype: One junction end does not reproduce the germline sequence, and a read error may be involved. The J gene is TRBJ2-1, the V gene TRBV7-3, with D possibly being TRBD2 (5 bases). The CDR3 contains 15 residues. CDR1 and CDR2 from the germline V gene are SGHTA and FQGTGA. CDR3 amino acids: CASSFLSGTYNEQSF. The CDR3 region has the DNA TGTGCCAGCAGCTTCCTCAGCGGAACATACAATGAGCAGTCCTTC.

This clonotype came up a few times. The chain has TRBV11-1 and TRBJ1-6; TRBD1 matches at 9 bases. CDR1 and CDR2 (germline): SGHAT, FQDESV (reference sequence). V shed 7 bases, J shed 6 bases, and the junction held 7 bases outside the gene matches. The CDR3 extends over 15 amino acids. The CDR3 spells CASIGTGNINSPLHF. The CDR3 DNA reads as TGTGCCAGCATCGGGACAGGGAACATTAATTCACCCCTCCACTTT. Complete variable domain (other parts from reference TRBV11-1 and TRBJ1-6): EAEVAQSPRYKITEKSQAVAFWCDPISGHATLYWYRQILGQGPELLVQFQDESVVDDSQLPKDRFSAERLKGVDSTLKIQPAELGDSAMYLCASIGTGNINSPLHFGNGTRLTVT.

The rearrangement links TRBV29-1 to TRBJ2-3, with D possibly being TRBD1 (6 bases). CDR1 SQVTM and CDR2 ANQGSEA come from the germline V gene. Trimming removed 6 bases at V and 2 bases at J, with 18 bases between. The CDR3 consists of 15 residues. This CDR3 is CSVDGLGGHTDTQYF. CDR3 bases: TGCAGCGTCGATGGGCTAGGGGGTCACACAGATACGCAGTATTTT.

On this clonotype itself: It is likely a read error, because the conserved phenylalanine at the end of the CDR3 is missing. V is TRBV28 and J is TRBJ2-7, with D possibly TRBD2 on 6 matching bases. The CDR3 has 14 amino acids. Germline-derived CDR1 and CDR2 are MDHEN and SYDVKM. With 6 bases removed from V and 2 bases from J, the gap between germline ends came to 14 bases. The CDR3 DNA reads as TGTGCCAGCAGGCGACTCCCGGGGGCCTACGAGCAGTACTCC. Residues: CASRRLPGAYEQYS.

This clonotype was counted at least ten times. This chain connects TRBV6-1 to TRBJ1-2; 10 nucleotides match TRBD1. CDR1 and CDR2 (germline): MNHNS, SASEGT. The V segment lost 10 bases and the J segment 4 bases; nucleotides outside the gene matches: 3. This CDR3 spans 12 amino acids. CDR3 nucleotides: TGTGCCACAAGGACAGGGGGCTATGGCTACACCTTC. The encoded protein is CATRTGGYGYTF.

The chain employs TRBV19 and TRBJ2-7; 9 nucleotides match TRBD1. This CDR3 spans 15 amino acids. The J segment lost 8 bases and the V segment lost 3 bases, leaving 11 bases of the junction unmatched. Germline-derived CDR1 and CDR2 are LNHDA and SQIVND (reference sequence). CDR3 amino acids: CASSMGGQGVSKQYF. The CDR3, as DNA: TGTGCCAGTAGTATGGGGGGACAGGGAGTTTCGAAGCAGTACTTC.

Notes on this clonotype: This clone may be a read error of a much larger clone one base away. Here the CDR3 DNA reads TGTGCCAGCAGAACCGGGACAGGGGGCGTTGGGACCCAGTGCTTC. It codes for CASRTGTGGVGTQCF. The chain combines TRBV10-3 with TRBJ2-5; 12 nucleotides agree with TRBD1. CDR3 length: 15 amino acids. CDR1 is ENHRY and CDR2 is SYGVKD in the germline V gene.

On this clonotype itself: The germline gene is not matched at one end of the junction; a read error may be the cause. The chain joins TRBV12-3 or TRBV12-4 to TRBJ2-7; 10 bases are shared with TRBD1. This CDR3 spans 14 amino acids. The CDR3 bases are TGTGCCAGCAGTAAGACCGGGACAGGGGTCAGGACAGACTTC. This encodes CASSKTGTGVRTDF.

This clonotype was counted between two and nine times. The chain is built from TRBV29-1 and TRBJ2-5, with D possibly being TRBD2 (6 bases). V lost 6 bases, J lost 5 bases, and 28 bases lay in between. Germline-derived CDR1 and CDR2 are SQVTM and ANQGSEA. CDR3 length: 17 residues. The DNA for the CDR3 is TGCAGCGTAGCCGATCCTAGCGCCCCTACTCTGGGGGAGACCCAGTACTTC. Its protein is CSVADPSAPTLGETQYF.

The sample holds many counts of this clonotype. V usage is TRBV7-9 and J usage is TRBJ1-4; 7 bases are shared with TRBD1. The germline gives CDR1 SEHNR, CDR2 FQNEAQ (reference sequence). The V segment lost 5 bases and the J segment 8 bases; nucleotides outside the gene matches: 8. There are 14 residues in the CDR3. CDR3 sequence reads: CASSTRTGREKLFF. CDR3 nucleotides: TGTGCCAGCAGCACCCGGACAGGCCGGGAAAAACTGTTTTTT.

Comment on this clonotype: At one end, the junction sequence differs from germline, possibly due to a read error. The chain has TRBV2 and TRBJ2-1; 8 nucleotides line up with TRBD1. Germline CDR1 and CDR2: SNHLY and FYNNEI. CDR3 length: 15 residues. CDR3 sequence: CASSPGTGSHNEQFF. The CDR3 nucleotides read TGTGCCAGCTCACCTGGGACAGGCTCCCACAATGAGCAGTTCTTC.

The chain combines TRBV2 with TRBJ2-2; 7 bases map to TRBD1. The CDR3 is 14 residues long. V lost 3 bases to trimming and J lost 7 bases; unmatched junction nucleotides: 5. The germline gives CDR1 SNHLY, CDR2 FYNNEI. This chain's CDR3 is CASSETGTGGELFF. DNA for the CDR3: TGTGCCAGCAGTGAGACAGGGACGGGCGGGGAGCTGTTTTTT.

The chain links TRBV12-3 or TRBV12-4 to TRBJ1-2; TRBD1 aligns across 9 bases. V trimming: 8 bases; J trimming: 9 bases; junction bases outside the gene matches: 13. The CDR3 runs 14 residues. CDR3 region: CASALEGQGVRYTF. CDR3 DNA sequence: TGTGCCAGCGCTCTTGAGGGACAGGGCGTGCGCTACACCTTC.

As for this clonotype: Since a much larger clone is just one base distant, this may be a read error. This sequence joins TRBV12-5 and TRBJ2-6, with D unresolved. CDR3 length: 16 residues. CDR1 LGHNT and CDR2 FRNRAP come from the germline V gene. Trimming pared 6 bases from V and 0 bases from J, leaving 12 bases between. The CDR3: CASGRATISGANVLTF. The CDR3 DNA follows: TGTGCTAGTGGCCGGGCTACCATCTCTGGGGCCAACGTCCTGACTTTC.